Presented here are 17 T cell receptor beta chains from one specimen sequenced in a study of metastatic and nonmetastatic thyroid tumors. Patients underwent thyroid surgery, and none had received any treatment before it. With MiXCR, TCRdb called clones anew from the PCR reads. The sample yields more than 40,000 clones, 4% seen once. Sequencing input: blood. These receptors originate from a female donor with papillary thyroid cancer or a benign thyroid nodule (not recorded which). Some clones in this sample may be carry-over from other donors' samples.

The rearrangement joins TRBV20-1 to TRBJ2-7, with a weak D call TRBD2 (5 bases). V was cut by 3 bases and J by 1 base, with 16 bases left in between. Germline V gene data show CDR1 as DFQATT and CDR2 as SNEGSKA (reference sequence). The CDR3 totals 15 residues. CDR3 in amino acids: CSASKLAYQSYEQYF. CDR3 sequence (DNA): TGCAGTGCTAGTAAGTTAGCGTACCAGTCCTACGAGCAGTACTTC.

The chain joins TRBV6-1 to TRBJ2-7, with a tentative D call TRBD2 (5 bases). CDR1 is MNHNS, CDR2 SASEGT, per germline. There are 14 residues in the CDR3. V was cut by 8 bases and J by 0 bases, with 14 bases left in between. The CDR3 region has the DNA TGTGCCAGCGATTCCGTCGAGGGCTCCTACGAGCAGTACTTC. Protein sequence: CASDSVEGSYEQYF.

This clone was found many times. V is TRBV5-8 and J is TRBJ2-1, with a possible D match to TRBD2 (8 bases). The CDR3 totals 16 residues. V was cut by 1 base and J by 4 bases, with 15 bases left in between. Germline-derived CDR1 and CDR2 are SGHTS and YDEGEE. The CDR3, as DNA: TGTGCCAGCAGCTTGACAGGGGCTAGCGGGTACAATGAGCAGTTCTTC. Protein sequence: CASSLTGASGYNEQFF.

This clone has a count of ten or more. The rearrangement links TRBV6-1 to TRBJ2-1, with TRBD2 as a possible D gene (6 bases). This CDR3 region has 16 residues. V was shortened by 6 bases and J by 0 bases, with 15 bases between the two germline ends. Germline CDR1 reads MNHNS; CDR2 reads SASEGT. Here the CDR3 reads CASRTAGASSYNEQFF. CDR3 coding DNA: TGTGCCAGCAGGACAGCGGGTGCTAGCTCCTACAATGAGCAGTTCTTC.

This clone is classed as medium-sized (0.01 to 0.1%). The rearrangement uses TRBV6-1 and TRBJ2-1; perhaps D is TRBD1 or TRBD2 (5 bases each). The germline V gene has CDR1 MNHNS and CDR2 SASEGT. This CDR3 has 15 residues. V lost 5 bases, J lost 2 bases, and 13 bases lay in between. The CDR3 nucleotides are TGTGCCAGCAGTTACCGGGACGATGCCTACAATGAGCAGTTCTTC. This encodes CASSYRDDAYNEQFF.

This clone came up many times. The chain couples TRBV7-9 to TRBJ1-2, with 9 bases aligning to TRBD1. CDR3 length: 13 amino acids. The ends lost 5 bases at V and 8 bases at J; junction bases unmatched: 6. Looked up from germline, CDR1 is SEHNR and CDR2 is FQNEAQ (reference sequence). The CDR3 DNA follows: TGTGCCAGCAGCGGGGGACAGGGAGCCGGCTACACCTTC. Translating gives CASSGGQGAGYTF.

This clone was counted a few times. Given a much more abundant clone one base away, this may be a read error. V is TRBV6-1 and J is TRBJ1-1; TRBD1 aligns across 8 bases. V was clipped by 6 bases and J by 10 bases; unmatched bases: 7. CDR1 is MNHNS, CDR2 SASEGT, per germline. The CDR3 is made up of 12 amino acids. Written as DNA, the CDR3 is TGTGCCAGCAGCCTAGGACAGGGATTAGCTTTCTTT. This codes for CASSLGQGLAFF.

This clone was seen many times. The chain has TRBV5-5 and TRBJ2-7; tentative D call: TRBD2 (5 bases). V was trimmed by 0 bases and J by 3 bases, leaving 10 bases between them. CDR3 length: 14 amino acids. Germline V gene data show CDR1 as SGHKS and CDR2 as YYEKEE (reference sequence). The DNA of the CDR3 is TGTGCCAGCAGCTTGGAGGACTGGAACTACGAGCAGTACTTC. This translates into CASSLEDWNYEQYF.

This clone has a count of ten or more. The chain has TRBV7-9 and TRBJ2-2; TRBD2 matches 7 bases. The V segment lost 4 bases and the J segment 4 bases; nucleotides outside the gene matches: 12. The V gene's germline CDR1 is SEHNR and CDR2 FQNEAQ (reference sequence). This CDR3 comprises 17 residues. The CDR3 coding sequence is TGTGCCAGCAGCTCGACGAGGGAATGGGGGGGCACCGGGGAGCTGTTTTTT. This encodes CASSSTREWGGTGELFF.

This clone is deemed medium-sized. This chain joins TRBV6-2 or TRBV6-3 and TRBJ2-7; D gene unclear. This CDR3 contains 14 residues. Trimming shortened V by 7 bases and J by 0 bases, and 13 bases separated the two germline ends. Germline CDR1 and CDR2: MNHEY and SVGEGT. The CDR3 sequence is CASTNGRSSYEQYF. For the CDR3, the DNA is TGTGCCAGCACTAACGGACGTAGCTCCTACGAGCAGTACTTC.

This clone was observed a handful of times. The chain carries TRBV6-5 and TRBJ2-7; D might be TRBD1 (6 bases). Germline V gene lookup returns CDR1 MNHEY and CDR2 SVGAGI. The V gene lost 0 bases and the J gene lost 3 bases, with 9 bases spanning the gap. The CDR3 is 14 residues long. The CDR3 DNA reads as TGTGCCAGCAGTTACTCGCGAGGGGGCTACGAGCAGTACTTC. Its protein product is CASSYSRGGYEQYF.

In its sample, this clone was seen many times. The chain employs TRBV3-1 and TRBJ2-1; a possible D gene is TRBD2 (6 bases). This CDR3 comprises 12 residues. CDR1 is LGHDT and CDR2 is YNNKEL in the germline V gene (reference sequence). V was trimmed by 3 bases and J by 8 bases, leaving 8 bases between them. The CDR3 nucleotides are TGTGCCAGCAGCCAGGGGGGATATGAGCAGTTCTTC. Its translation is CASSQGGYEQFF.

By proportion, this clone is medium-sized. This chain connects TRBV6-1 to TRBJ2-2; D possibly corresponds to TRBD2 (6 bases). CDR1 and CDR2 (germline): MNHNS, SASEGT. CDR3 length equals 16 residues. The V and J ends lost 4 bases and 1 base respectively, with 13 bases between them. DNA of the CDR3: TGTGCCAGCAGTGCCCGACTAGGGCAGAACACCGGGGAGCTGTTTTTT. Translating gives CASSARLGQNTGELFF.

J is TRBJ2-2 and V is TRBV12-3 or TRBV12-4; D might be TRBD1 (5 bases). V was trimmed by 4 bases and J by 0 bases, leaving 12 bases between them. This CDR3 is 16 amino acids long. The CDR3: CASSSSGHANTGELFF. The CDR3 DNA follows: TGTGCCAGCAGTTCCTCCGGACACGCGAACACCGGGGAGCTGTTTTTT.

The chain carries TRBV12-3 or TRBV12-4 and TRBJ1-1; no clear D gene. V was pared by 6 bases and J by 11 bases, with 19 bases between. The CDR3 length is 13 residues. The chain's CDR3 is CASSRSESPLAFF. CDR3 bases: TGTGCCAGCAGCAGGTCGGAGAGTCCTCTCGCTTTCTTT.

This clone was counted many times. This chain joins TRBV10-3 and TRBJ2-1; TRBD1 matches at 11 bases. The germline CDR1 and CDR2 sequences are ENHRY and SYGVKD. CDR3 length: 14 residues. V lost 4 bases and J lost 6; bases outside the gene matches: 2. Here the CDR3 DNA reads TGTGCCATCAGTGGGGGGACAGGGGGCAATGAGCAGTTCTTC. Translating it yields CAISGGTGGNEQFF.

This clone has a handful of counts. The V call is TRBV2, the J call TRBJ1-6; a weak D match, TRBD1 (6 bases). The CDR3 runs to 14 residues. Trimming pared 3 bases from V and 10 bases from J, leaving 13 bases between. The germline CDR1 and CDR2 sequences are SNHLY and FYNNEI. The CDR3 is CASSDFQGRSPLHF. CDR3 bases: TGTGCCAGCAGTGATTTCCAGGGGAGATCACCCCTCCACTTT.